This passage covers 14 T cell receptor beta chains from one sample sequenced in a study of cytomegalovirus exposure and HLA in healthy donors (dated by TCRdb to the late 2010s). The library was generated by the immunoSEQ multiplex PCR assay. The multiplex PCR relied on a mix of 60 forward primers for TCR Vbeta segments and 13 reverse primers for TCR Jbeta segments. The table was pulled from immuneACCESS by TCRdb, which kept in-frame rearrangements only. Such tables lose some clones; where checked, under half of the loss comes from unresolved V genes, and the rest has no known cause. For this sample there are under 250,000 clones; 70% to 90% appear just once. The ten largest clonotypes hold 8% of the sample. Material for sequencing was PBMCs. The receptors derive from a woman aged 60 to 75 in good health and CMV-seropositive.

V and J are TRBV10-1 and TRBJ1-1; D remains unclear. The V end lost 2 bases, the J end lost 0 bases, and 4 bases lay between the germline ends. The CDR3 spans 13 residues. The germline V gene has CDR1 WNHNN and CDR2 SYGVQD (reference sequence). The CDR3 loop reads CASSEIVNTEAFF. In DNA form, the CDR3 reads TGCGCCAGCAGTGAGATCGTGAACACTGAAGCTTTCTTT.

CDR3 nucleotide sequence: TGTGCCAGCAGCTTAAACGGTGCTAGCACAGATACGCAGTATTTT. This gives the protein CASSLNGASTDTQYF. This rearrangement joins TRBV11-2 to TRBJ2-3; D remains unclear. Trimming took off 2 bases at V and 0 bases at J, with 9 bases between the two ends. CDR1 is SGHAT and CDR2 is FQNNGV in the germline V gene. The CDR3 consists of 15 residues.

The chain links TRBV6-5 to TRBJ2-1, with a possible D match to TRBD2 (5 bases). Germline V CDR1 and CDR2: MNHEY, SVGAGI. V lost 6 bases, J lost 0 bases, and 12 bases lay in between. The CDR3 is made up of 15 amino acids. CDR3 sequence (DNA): TGTGCCAGCAGCTACCAGCGGAGCTCCTACAATGAGCAGTTCTTC. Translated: CASSYQRSSYNEQFF.

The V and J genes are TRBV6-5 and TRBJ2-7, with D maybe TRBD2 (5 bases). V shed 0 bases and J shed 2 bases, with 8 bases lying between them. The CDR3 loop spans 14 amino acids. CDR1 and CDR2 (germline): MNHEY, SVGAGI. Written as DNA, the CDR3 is TGTGCCAGCAGTTACTCGCTGGGAGCCTACGAGCAGTACTTC. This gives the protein CASSYSLGAYEQYF.

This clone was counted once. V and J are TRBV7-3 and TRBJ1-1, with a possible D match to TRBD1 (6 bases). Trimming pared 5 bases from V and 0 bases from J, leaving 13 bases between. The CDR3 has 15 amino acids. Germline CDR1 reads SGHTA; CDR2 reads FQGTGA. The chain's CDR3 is CASSKRGGLNTEAFF. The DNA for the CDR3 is TGTGCCAGCAGCAAACGGGGGGGCCTGAACACTGAAGCTTTCTTT.

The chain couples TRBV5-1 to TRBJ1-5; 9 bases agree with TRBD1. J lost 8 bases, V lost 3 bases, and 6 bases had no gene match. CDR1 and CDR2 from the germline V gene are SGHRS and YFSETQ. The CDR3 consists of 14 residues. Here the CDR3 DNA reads TGCGCCAGCAGCTACGGGACAGGGAAAGAGCCCCAGCATTTT. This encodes CASSYGTGKEPQHF.

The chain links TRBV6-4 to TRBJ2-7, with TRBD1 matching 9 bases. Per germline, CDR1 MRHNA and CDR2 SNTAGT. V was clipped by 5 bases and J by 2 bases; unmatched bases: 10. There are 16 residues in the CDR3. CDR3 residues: CASSPLPGTGPYEQYF. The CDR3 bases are TGTGCCAGCAGTCCTCTTCCCGGGACAGGGCCCTACGAGCAGTACTTC.

CDR3 DNA sequence: TGTGCCAGCAGCCCACAATCAGGGGAGGAGCAGTACTTC. Translated: CASSPQSGEEQYF. The chain combines TRBV7-3 with TRBJ2-7, with D maybe TRBD1 (6 bases). The ends were cut back, 5 bases at V and 7 bases at J, with 15 bases in the middle. CDR1 is SGHTA and CDR2 is FQGTGA in the germline V gene. The CDR3 loop spans 13 amino acids.

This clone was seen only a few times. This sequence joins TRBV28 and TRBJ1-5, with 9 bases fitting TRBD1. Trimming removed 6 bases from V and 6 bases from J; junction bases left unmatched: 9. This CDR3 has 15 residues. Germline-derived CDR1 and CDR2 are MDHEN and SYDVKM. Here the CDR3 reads CASRIGTGGFQPQHF. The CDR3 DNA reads TGTGCCAGCAGGATAGGTACAGGGGGCTTTCAGCCCCAGCATTTT. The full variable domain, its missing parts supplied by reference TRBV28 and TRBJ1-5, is DVKVTQSSRYLVKRTGEKVFLECVQDMDHENMFWYRQDPGLGLRLIYFSYDVKMKEKGDIPEGYSVSREKKERFSLILESASTNQTSMYLCASRIGTGGFQPQHFGDGTRLSIL.

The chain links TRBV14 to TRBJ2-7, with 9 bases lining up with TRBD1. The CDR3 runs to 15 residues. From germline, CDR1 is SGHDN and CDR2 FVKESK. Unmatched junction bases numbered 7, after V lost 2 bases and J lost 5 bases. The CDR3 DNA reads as TGTGCCAGCAGCCAAACCGGGACAGGGCACCACGAGCAGTACTTC. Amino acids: CASSQTGTGHHEQYF. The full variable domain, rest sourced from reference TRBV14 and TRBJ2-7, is EAGVTQFPSHSVIEKGQTVTLRCDPISGHDNLYWYRRVMGKEIKFLLHFVKESKQDESGMPNNRFLAERTGGTYSTLKVQPAELEDSGVYFCASSQTGTGHHEQYFGPGTRLTVT.

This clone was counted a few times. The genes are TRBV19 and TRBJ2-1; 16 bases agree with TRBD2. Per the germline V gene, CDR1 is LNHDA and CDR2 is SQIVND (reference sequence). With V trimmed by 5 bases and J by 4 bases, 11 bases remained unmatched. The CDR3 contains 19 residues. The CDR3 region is CASSFGTSGRVREYNEQFF. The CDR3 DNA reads TGTGCCAGTAGTTTCGGGACTAGCGGGAGGGTGAGGGAATACAATGAGCAGTTCTTC.

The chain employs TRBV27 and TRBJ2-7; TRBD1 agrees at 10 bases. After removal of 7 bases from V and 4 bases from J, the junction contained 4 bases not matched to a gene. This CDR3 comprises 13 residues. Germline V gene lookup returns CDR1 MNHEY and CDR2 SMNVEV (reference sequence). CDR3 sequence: CASKTGGRYEQYF. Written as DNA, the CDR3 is TGTGCCAGCAAGACAGGGGGCAGGTACGAGCAGTACTTC.

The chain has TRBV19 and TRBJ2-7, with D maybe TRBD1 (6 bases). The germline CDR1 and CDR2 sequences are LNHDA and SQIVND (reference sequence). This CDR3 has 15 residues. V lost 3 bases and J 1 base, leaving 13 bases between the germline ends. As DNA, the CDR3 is TGTGCCAGTAGTATGCAGGGGAGTAGATCCTACGAGCAGTACTTC. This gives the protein CASSMQGSRSYEQYF.

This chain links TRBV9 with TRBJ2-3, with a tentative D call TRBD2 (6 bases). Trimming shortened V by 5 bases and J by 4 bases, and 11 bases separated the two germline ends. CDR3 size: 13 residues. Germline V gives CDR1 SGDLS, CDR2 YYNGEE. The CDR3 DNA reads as TGTGCCAGCAGAGCCGGAGGGGCAGATACGCAGTATTTT. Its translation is CASRAGGADTQYF. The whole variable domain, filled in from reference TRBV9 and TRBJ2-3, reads DSGVTQTPKHLITATGQRVTLRCSPRSGDLSVYWYQQSLDQGLQFLIQYYNGEERAKGNILERFSAQQFPDLHSELNLSSLELGDSALYFCASRAGGADTQYFGPGTRLTVL.